A single sample gave rise to the 32 T cell receptor beta chains below, sequenced in a study of radiation and T cells in renal cell carcinoma. Sample time point: blood 2 weeks post-SBRT. Stated treatment: 15 Gy SBRT to primary tumor, nephrectomy 4 weeks later. Profiling relied on immunoSEQ multiplex PCR, and the TCRdb table lists in-frame clones only, not all of them. There are some 120,000 clones in the sample; approximately 80% occur only once, and approximately 2% lies in the top ten. This sample comprised blood, obtained from a patient whose treatment included radiotherapy and nephrectomy. All receptors come from a woman aged 55-69 years with renal cell carcinoma.

The chain combines TRBV19 with TRBJ1-1; perhaps TRBD1 as D (5 bases). V lost 0 bases and J lost 1, with 9 bases in between. CDR1 is LNHDA and CDR2 is SQIVND in the germline V gene (reference sequence). The CDR3 length is 15 residues. The CDR3 is CASSIDGTPNTEAFF. In DNA form, the CDR3 reads TGTGCCAGTAGTATAGATGGGACCCCGAACACTGAAGCTTTCTTT.

This clone came up many times. The rearrangement uses TRBV4-1 and TRBJ2-7, with 11 positions matching TRBD1. The V segment lost 0 bases and the J segment 5 bases; nucleotides outside the gene matches: 6. From germline, CDR1 is MGHRA and CDR2 YSYEKL. This CDR3 has 16 amino acids. Here the CDR3 reads CASSQDRTGGVDEQYF. The CDR3 nucleotides are TGCGCCAGCAGCCAAGATCGGACAGGGGGCGTCGACGAGCAGTACTTC.

V gene TRBV6-6 combines with J gene TRBJ1-2, with TRBD1 matching over 9 bases. The CDR3 spans 14 residues. V was clipped by 5 bases and J by 5 bases; unmatched bases: 6. In germline, CDR1 is MNHNY, CDR2 SVGAGI (reference sequence). The CDR3 loop reads CASSPNRGQYGYTF. The CDR3 DNA reads as TGTGCCAGCAGTCCAAACAGGGGGCAGTATGGCTACACCTTC.

The rearrangement joins TRBV10-3 to TRBJ2-3; D is uncertain. The V and J ends lost 10 bases and 0 bases respectively, with 5 bases between them. Per the germline V gene, CDR1 is ENHRY and CDR2 is SYGVKD. CDR3 length equals 11 residues. CDR3 nucleotides: TGTGCCACGAGGAGCACAGATACGCAGTATTTT. Its protein product is CATRSTDTQYF.

As DNA, the CDR3 is TGTGCCAGCAGCCAAAAGGGGACCCAGTACTTC. Amino acid sequence: CASSQKGTQYF. This chain connects TRBV14 to TRBJ2-5; no clear D gene. There are 11 residues in the CDR3. CDR1 and CDR2 from the germline V gene are SGHDN and FVKESK. V was cut by 2 bases and J by 7 bases, with 5 bases left in between.

This clone showed up just once. This chain joins TRBV5-6 and TRBJ1-5; 7 bases are a match to TRBD1. The CDR3 covers 14 residues. CDR1 and CDR2 from the germline V gene are SGHDT and YYEEEE. V shed 4 bases, J shed 1 base, and the junction held 2 bases outside the gene matches. The CDR3 nucleotides read TGTGCCAGCAGCGAAGGGGGCAGCAATCAGCCCCAGCATTTT. Its protein product is CASSEGGSNQPQHF.

The chain recombines TRBV5-1 with TRBJ2-2; 7 bases agree with TRBD2. CDR1 and CDR2 from the germline V gene are SGHRS and YFSETQ. The CDR3 runs 14 residues. Trimming at V came to 9 bases and at J to 5 bases, leaving 10 bases not matched to a gene. The CDR3 spells CATQASGLTGELFF. In nucleotides, the CDR3 is TGCGCCACGCAGGCTAGCGGCCTTACCGGGGAGCTGTTTTTT.

This rearrangement joins TRBV7-9 to TRBJ1-5, with 10 bases that match TRBD1. V shed 5 bases and J 0 bases; nucleotides not matched to a gene: 4. Germline lookup yields CDR1 SEHNR and CDR2 FQNEAQ (reference sequence). The CDR3 is 16 residues long. This chain's CDR3 is CASSRTGGTSNQPQHF. CDR3 DNA sequence: TGTGCCAGCAGCCGGACAGGGGGGACTAGCAATCAGCCCCAGCATTTT.

The J gene is TRBJ2-1, the V gene TRBV7-2, with TRBD1 as a possible D gene (6 bases). Trimming pared 5 bases from V and 6 bases from J, leaving 26 bases between. Germline V gene data show CDR1 as SGHTA and CDR2 as FQGNSA. This CDR3 contains 18 residues. The CDR3 region has the DNA TGTGCCAGCAGCCCCCACCCACCCAGGGGCGAATTAGGCAATGAGCAGTTCTTC. It encodes CASSPHPPRGELGNEQFF. The full variable domain, rest sourced from reference TRBV7-2 and TRBJ2-1, is GAGVSQSPSNKVTEKGKDVELRCDPISGHTALYWYRQSLGQGLEFLIYFQGNSAPDKSGLPSDRFSAERTGGSVSTLTIQRTQQEDSAVYLCASSPHPPRGELGNEQFFGPGTRLTVL.

The rearrangement uses TRBV6-1 and TRBJ1-4; the D is unclear. Trimming left V 5 bases short and J 4 bases short, with 11 bases between. This CDR3 spans 14 amino acids. The germline V gene has CDR1 MNHNS and CDR2 SASEGT. CDR3 amino acids: CASSLAGLNEKLFF. DNA for the CDR3: TGTGCCAGCAGTCTTGCAGGACTTAATGAAAAACTGTTTTTT.

The rearrangement joins TRBV9 to TRBJ2-3; no clear D. This CDR3 region has 12 residues. V was shortened by 0 bases and J by 10 bases, with 9 bases between the two germline ends. Germline V lookup: CDR1 SGDLS, CDR2 YYNGEE. CDR3 region: CASSVGEGSQYF. DNA of the CDR3: TGTGCCAGCAGCGTAGGAGAAGGCTCGCAGTATTTT.

This clone was recorded only once. The chain uses TRBV9 and TRBJ1-4, with no clear D. Trimming cost V 0 bases and J 0 bases, with 9 bases left between them. Germline assignment: CDR1 SGDLS and CDR2 YYNGEE. The CDR3 is 16 amino acids. The DNA for the CDR3 is TGTGCCAGCAGCGTAGGTCAGGTTGCAACTAATGAAAAACTGTTTTTT. Its translation: CASSVGQVATNEKLFF.

A single count supports this clone. As DNA, the CDR3 is TGTGCCTCCTCTTTGACAGGGCCCAATGAGCAGTTCTTC. Protein sequence: CASSLTGPNEQFF. V gene TRBV28 combines with J gene TRBJ2-1; 7 nucleotides agree with TRBD1. The length of the CDR3 is 13 residues. With 11 bases clipped from V and 6 bases from J, the junction kept 10 bases outside the gene matches. Germline V lookup: CDR1 MDHEN, CDR2 SYDVKM. Combining the CDR3 with reference TRBV28 and TRBJ2-1 gives the whole variable domain DVKVTQSSRYLVKRTGEKVFLECVQDMDHENMFWYRQDPGLGLRLIYFSYDVKMKEKGDIPEGYSVSREKKERFSLILESASTNQTSMYLCASSLTGPNEQFFGPGTRLTVL.

V gene TRBV28 combines with J gene TRBJ2-3; D is undetermined. V lost 3 bases to trimming and J lost 0 bases, with 4 bases between them. The germline V gene encodes CDR1 MDHEN and CDR2 SYDVKM. The CDR3 has 13 residues. CDR3: CASSFPSTDTQYF. The CDR3 DNA follows: TGTGCCAGCAGTTTTCCTAGCACAGATACGCAGTATTTT.

This chain links TRBV7-9 with TRBJ2-7, with 7 bases aligning to TRBD1. The V and J ends lost 3 bases and 3 bases, in that order; junction bases with no gene match: 2. This CDR3 spans 13 amino acids. The germline V gene has CDR1 SEHNR and CDR2 FQNEAQ (reference sequence). CDR3 bases: TGTGCCAGCAGCTTTGACAGGGACTACGAGCAGTACTTC. Translating gives CASSFDRDYEQYF. The full variable domain, rest sourced from reference TRBV7-9 and TRBJ2-7, is DTGVSQNPRHKITKRGQNVTFRCDPISEHNRLYWYRQTLGQGPEFLTYFQNEAQLEKSRLLSDRFSAERPKGSFSTLEIQRTEQGDSAMYLCASSFDRDYEQYFGPGTRLTVT.

The chain carries TRBV6-5 and TRBJ1-4; D gene ambiguous. Trimming took 7 bases from V and 0 from J, leaving 12 bases between them. This CDR3 is 15 amino acids long. Looked up from germline, CDR1 is MNHEY and CDR2 is SVGAGI. CDR3 in DNA: TGTGCCAGCACGGCGATGACCACAACTAATGAAAAACTGTTTTTT. This encodes CASTAMTTTNEKLFF.

This clone was counted only a few times. The V gene is TRBV6-1, the J gene TRBJ2-7, with 8 bases aligning to TRBD1. The CDR3 loop spans 17 amino acids. V was pared by 1 base and J by 2 bases, with 10 bases of the junction left unmatched. Germline loops: CDR1 MNHNS, CDR2 SASEGT. The CDR3 protein is CASSEVPGGVGAYEQYF. The CDR3 nucleotides are TGTGCCAGCAGTGAAGTCCCAGGGGGCGTCGGAGCCTACGAGCAGTACTTC.

This sequence joins TRBV4-3 and TRBJ1-4; D not certain. Germline V CDR1 and CDR2: LGHNA, YSLEER. This CDR3 has 16 amino acids. Deletions cut 0 bases from V and 3 bases from J, with 11 bases between. CDR3 in amino acids: CASSQDEGRANEKLFF. The CDR3 DNA reads as TGCGCCAGCAGCCAAGACGAAGGGCGTGCTAATGAAAAACTGTTTTTT.

This clone was seen more than once but under ten times. This chain connects TRBV28 to TRBJ1-6; no reliable D call. This CDR3 region has 15 residues. Germline values: CDR1 MDHEN, CDR2 SYDVKM. The V and J ends lost 2 bases and 9 bases respectively, with 14 bases between them. The CDR3 region is CASSLGFGRVSPLHF. CDR3 sequence (DNA): TGTGCCAGCAGTTTAGGCTTTGGGAGGGTTTCACCCCTCCACTTT.

The gene calls are TRBV15 and TRBJ2-3, with TRBD1 identical over 9 bases. J gave up 5 bases and V 5 bases, and 8 bases lay outside the gene matches. Germline V gene sequence: CDR1 LNHNV, CDR2 YYDKDF (reference sequence). This CDR3 region has 15 residues. The CDR3 spells CATSGPDRGLDTQYF. As DNA, the CDR3 is TGTGCCACCAGCGGCCCGGACAGGGGTTTAGATACGCAGTATTTT.

The chain joins TRBV18 to TRBJ1-1, with D perhaps matching TRBD1 (5 bases). The CDR3 is 14 residues long. CDR1 and CDR2 (germline): KGHSH, LQKENI. V lost 2 bases to trimming and J lost 1 base, with 8 bases between them. Here the CDR3 DNA reads TGTGCCAGCTCACCAGTCAGGGAGAACACTGAAGCTTTCTTT. Encoded protein: CASSPVRENTEAFF.

This sequence joins TRBV7-2 and TRBJ1-4; 9 bases match TRBD1. There are 15 residues in the CDR3. Trimming removed 4 bases from V and 5 bases from J; junction bases left unmatched: 5. Germline V gene lookup returns CDR1 SGHTA and CDR2 FQGNSA. CDR3 sequence reads: CASSSRDRANEKLFF. As DNA, the CDR3 is TGTGCCAGCAGCTCCAGGGACAGGGCAAATGAAAAACTGTTTTTT. The whole variable domain, filled in from reference TRBV7-2 and TRBJ1-4, reads GAGVSQSPSNKVTEKGKDVELRCDPISGHTALYWYRQSLGQGLEFLIYFQGNSAPDKSGLPSDRFSAERTGGSVSTLTIQRTQQEDSAVYLCASSSRDRANEKLFFGSGTQLSVL.

The chain employs TRBV2 and TRBJ1-1; D call uncertain. Germline CDR1 is SNHLY and CDR2 is FYNNEI. The CDR3 spans 11 residues. V was cut by 9 bases and J by 1 base, with 6 bases left in between. CDR3 residues: CASLWNTEAFF. The CDR3 coding sequence is TGTGCCAGTCTCTGGAACACTGAAGCTTTCTTT.

The genes are TRBV5-6 and TRBJ2-7; D is unclear. V shed 4 bases and J shed 4 bases, with 9 bases lying between them. This CDR3 contains 12 residues. Germline V CDR1 and CDR2: SGHDT, YYEEEE. CDR3 sequence (DNA): TGTGCCAGCAGCCTATGGAATTACGAGCAGTACTTC. It encodes CASSLWNYEQYF.

This clone was seen a single time. The chain employs TRBV4-3 and TRBJ2-7; TRBD1 agrees at 7 bases. The CDR3 has 14 residues. Per the germline V gene, CDR1 is LGHNA and CDR2 is YSLEER. Germline trimming cut 2 bases from V and 3 bases from J; bases unmatched to any gene: 4. The CDR3 DNA follows: TGCGCCAGCAGCCAAAAGACAGGGAACTACGAGCAGTACTTC. Translating it yields CASSQKTGNYEQYF.

V and J are TRBV7-4 and TRBJ1-5; D not certain. Germline CDR1 is SGHVT and CDR2 is SQSDAQ. CDR3 length equals 16 residues. V dropped 5 bases and J dropped 2 bases, with 16 bases sitting between them. CDR3 protein: CASSPQRKKGNQPQHF. The CDR3 DNA is TGTGCCAGCAGCCCCCAGAGAAAAAAGGGCAATCAGCCCCAGCATTTT.

This clone was counted between two and nine times. V is TRBV6-5 and J is TRBJ1-5; TRBD1 might be the D (5 bases). From germline, CDR1 is MNHEY and CDR2 SVGAGI. V lost 2 bases and J 5 bases, leaving 10 bases between the germline ends. The CDR3 length is 14 residues. DNA of the CDR3: TGTGCCAGCAGTTACCAGGGTGTTCATCAGCCCCAGCATTTT. It specifies CASSYQGVHQPQHF.

This rearrangement joins TRBV1 to TRBJ2-7. TRBV1 corresponds to a pseudogene. This CDR3 region has 16 residues. The CDR3 protein is CTSSQDKGSSSYEQYF. DNA for the CDR3: TGCACCAGCAGCCAAGATAAGGGCAGTAGCTCCTACGAGCAGTACTTC.

The genes are TRBV11-2 and TRBJ2-3; D possibly corresponds to TRBD2 (6 bases). This CDR3 region has 13 residues. The germline gives CDR1 SGHAT, CDR2 FQNNGV. The ends were cut back, 1 base at V and 7 bases at J, with 9 bases in the middle. The CDR3 DNA reads as TGTGCCAGCAGCTTAGGTGGAGGGTATACGCAGTATTTT. This codes for CASSLGGGYTQYF.

The V and J genes are TRBV6-5 and TRBJ1-1; TRBD1 might be the D (5 bases). Deletions cut 5 bases from V and 11 bases from J, with 15 bases between. The CDR3 is made up of 12 amino acids. CDR1 and CDR2 from the germline V gene are MNHEY and SVGAGI. The chain's CDR3 is CASSAGTLGAFF. As DNA, the CDR3 is TGTGCCAGCAGTGCCGGGACCCTGGGCGCTTTCTTT.

As for this clone: One junction end does not reproduce the germline sequence, and a read error may be involved. CDR3: CASSLGQKRNF. CDR3 in DNA: TGTGCCAGCAGTCTTGGACAGAAGCGGAACTTC. The rearrangement joins TRBV28 to TRBJ2-7; possibly TRBD1 for D (6 bases). This CDR3 is 11 amino acids long. The germline V gene has CDR1 MDHEN and CDR2 SYDVKM.

This sequence joins TRBV7-9 and TRBJ2-4, with a weak D call TRBD1 (5 bases). Trimming removed 2 bases at V and 0 bases at J, with 17 bases between. The CDR3 sequence is 18 residues long. Germline V lookup: CDR1 SEHNR, CDR2 FQNEAQ (reference sequence). The CDR3 reads CASSLSPALTVAKNIQYF. The CDR3 DNA reads as TGTGCCAGCAGCTTAAGTCCCGCGTTGACAGTAGCCAAAAACATTCAGTACTTC.